Below, 12 T cell receptor beta chains from the same sample are listed, as sequenced in a study of neoadjuvant anti-PD-1 for oral cavity cancer (dated by TCRdb to the early 2020s). Libraries were prepared through the immunoSEQ multiplex PCR assay. The immuneACCESS repertoire file appears here via TCRdb, limited to in-frame rearrangements. These files lack a portion of the clones; in checked studies, under half of the deficit traces to unresolved V genes, and the cause of the others is not known. This sample gives roughly 2,000 clones in total; 59% of them show up just once. Clones ranked in the top ten supply roughly a sixth of the sample. The time point label on this specimen signifies: after neoadjuvant nivolumab, at surgical resection. Sequencing was performed on tumor tissue, taken after nivolumab (anti-PD-1) treatment. The origin of the receptors is a person aged 35 to 85 with oral cavity squamous cell carcinoma.

The J gene is TRBJ2-7, the V gene TRBV29-1; TRBD1 agrees at 7 bases. The length of the CDR3 is 13 residues. Germline lookup yields CDR1 SQVTM and CDR2 ANQGSEA. V lost 3 bases to trimming and J lost 6 bases; unmatched junction nucleotides: 8. The CDR3 protein is CSVEVQGISEQYF. CDR3 DNA: TGCAGCGTTGAGGTACAGGGGATTAGCGAGCAGTACTTC.

The V and J genes are TRBV6-1 and TRBJ2-3; D unclear. Germline-derived CDR1 and CDR2 are MNHNS and SASEGT. Deletions cut 4 bases from V and 8 bases from J, with 22 bases between. The CDR3 contains 16 residues. The CDR3, as DNA: TGTGCCAGCAGTGGGGAACACTTGAGTCATCGTTTTACGCAGTATTTT. It translates to CASSGEHLSHRFTQYF.

This clone was observed a single time. The chain is built from TRBV29-1 and TRBJ2-1; 8 bases are shared with TRBD2. Germline values: CDR1 SQVTM, CDR2 ANQGSEA. The CDR3 totals 16 residues. Trimming cost V 4 bases and J 0 bases; bases outside gene matches: 8. CDR3 in amino acids: CSVGGSGLGSYNEQFF. CDR3 DNA: TGCAGCGTTGGGGGCTCGGGACTAGGCTCCTACAATGAGCAGTTCTTC.

The chain recombines TRBV11-3 with TRBJ1-1; D is perhaps TRBD1 (5 bases). The CDR3 contains 13 residues. Germline CDR1 reads SGHNT; CDR2 reads YENEEA. Trimming took 2 bases from V and 5 from J, leaving 9 bases between them. The CDR3 nucleotides read TGTGCCAGCAGCTTAAGGCCAGGGACTGAAGCTTTCTTT. Its translation: CASSLRPGTEAFF.

The rearrangement uses TRBV5-4 and TRBJ2-3; possibly TRBD2 for D (7 bases). The CDR3 is made up of 16 amino acids. V dropped 2 bases and J dropped 5 bases, with 18 bases sitting between them. Per the germline V gene, CDR1 is SGHNT and CDR2 is YYREEE (reference sequence). The CDR3 is CASSLLTRGAGDTQYF. CDR3 bases: TGTGCCAGCAGCTTATTAACCCGGGGGGCCGGAGATACGCAGTATTTT.

This clone occurred a few times. The V and J genes are TRBV27 and TRBJ2-7, with 11 bases that match TRBD2. Germline V gives CDR1 MNHEY, CDR2 SMNVEV (reference sequence). This CDR3 has 15 amino acids. Germline trimming cut 6 bases from V and 3 bases from J; bases unmatched to any gene: 7. CDR3 in amino acids: CASSRTGTSGYEQYF. CDR3 bases: TGTGCCAGCAGCCGCACCGGGACTAGCGGCTACGAGCAGTACTTC.

Sample share makes this clone large. The chain combines TRBV6-4 with TRBJ2-3, with D unclear. The CDR3 totals 13 residues. V gave up 2 bases and J gave up 0 bases, with 3 bases separating them. Per germline, CDR1 MRHNA and CDR2 SNTAGT. CDR3 residues: CASSDGSTDTQYF. As DNA, the CDR3 is TGTGCCAGCAGTGACGGGAGCACAGATACGCAGTATTTT.

This chain connects TRBV11-1 to TRBJ2-1, with D perhaps TRBD2 (6 bases). Germline CDR1 is SGHAT and CDR2 is FQDESV (reference sequence). V lost 3 bases and J lost 2, with 11 bases in between. This CDR3 region has 15 residues. CDR3 sequence: CASSFRRDPYNEQFF. CDR3 coding DNA: TGTGCCAGCAGCTTTAGGCGGGATCCCTACAATGAGCAGTTCTTC.

The CDR3 region is CASSVGPVHNEQFF. CDR3 nucleotide sequence: TGTGCCAGCAGCGTAGGACCGGTCCACAATGAGCAGTTCTTC. The chain employs TRBV9 and TRBJ2-1, with no clear D. Trimming removed 0 bases at V and 5 bases at J, with 9 bases between. Germline V lookup: CDR1 SGDLS, CDR2 YYNGEE. The CDR3 length is 14 residues.

This clone was seen a few times. The V and J genes are TRBV15 and TRBJ2-7; D not certain. With 0 bases removed from V and 4 bases from J, the gap between germline ends came to 10 bases. Germline lookup yields CDR1 LNHNV and CDR2 YYDKDF (reference sequence). The CDR3 totals 14 residues. CDR3 residues: CATSREYVRYEQYF. The CDR3, as DNA: TGTGCCACCAGCAGAGAATACGTCAGATACGAGCAGTACTTC.

V gene TRBV7-9 combines with J gene TRBJ2-4, with D unresolved. Germline V CDR1 and CDR2: SEHNR, FQNEAQ (reference sequence). The CDR3 contains 13 residues. CDR3 nucleotides: TGTGCTCCCGCTAGGTTAGCCAAAAACATTCAGTACTTC. This gives the protein CAPARLAKNIQYF.

The rearrangement links TRBV6-5 to TRBJ2-3, with a weak D call TRBD2 (5 bases). V was cut by 2 bases and J by 6 bases, with 12 bases left in between. In germline, CDR1 is MNHEY, CDR2 SVGAGI. CDR3 length: 14 amino acids. The CDR3 sequence: CASSYGGESDTQYF. CDR3 nucleotides: TGTGCCAGCAGTTACGGTGGGGAGAGCGATACGCAGTATTTT.